The clone carrying this T cell receptor beta chain was observed a few times. The data originate from a study of identical twins. TCRdb itself ran the 5' RACE reads through MiXCR, one entry per CDR3 protein. The table has 1.5 million to 2 million distinct CDR3 sequences, around a third seen once; the top ten hold more than 0.25%. Trimming cost V 6 bases and J 3 bases; bases outside gene matches: 5. The germline V gene has CDR1 MNHNY and CDR2 SVGAGI (reference sequence). The CDR3 contains 15 residues. The chain has TRBV6-6 and TRBJ2-1; 10 bases align to TRBD2. The receptor was derived from a newborn girl in good health. Sequencing was performed on cord blood. For the CDR3, the DNA is TGTGCCAGCAGGAGACTAGCGGGTCGCTACAATGAGCAGTTCTTC. It specifies CASRRLAGRYNEQFF.